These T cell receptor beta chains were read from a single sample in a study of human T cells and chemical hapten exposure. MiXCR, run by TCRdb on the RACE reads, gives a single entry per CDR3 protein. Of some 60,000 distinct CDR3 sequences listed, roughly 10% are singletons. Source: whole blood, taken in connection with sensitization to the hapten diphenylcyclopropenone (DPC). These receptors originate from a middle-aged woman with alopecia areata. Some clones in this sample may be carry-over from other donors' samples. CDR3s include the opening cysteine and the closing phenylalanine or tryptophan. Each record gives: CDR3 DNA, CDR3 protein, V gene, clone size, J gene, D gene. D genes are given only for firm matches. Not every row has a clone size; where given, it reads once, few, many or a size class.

CDR3 DNA: TGCAGCGTTGGTGAGGGGGACAGGTCCCAGCAGTACTTC; CDR3 protein: CSVGEGDRSQQYF; V gene: TRBV29-1; clone size: .; J gene: TRBJ2-7; D gene: TRBD1
CDR3 DNA: TGTGCCAGCAGCCAAGTCGAGGGTCGGGACGAGCAGTACTTC; CDR3 protein: CASSQVEGRDEQYF; V gene: TRBV3-1; clone size: .; J gene: TRBJ2-7; D gene: .
CDR3 DNA: TGTGCCAGCAGGGCTGACAGGGGGCGGGACGAGCAGTACTTC; CDR3 protein: CASRADRGRDEQYF; V gene: TRBV5-4; clone size: few; J gene: TRBJ2-7; D gene: TRBD1
CDR3 DNA: TGTGCCAGCAGTTACCACGCGGTCAGGATCAATCAGCCCCAGCATTTT; CDR3 protein: CASSYHAVRINQPQHF; V gene: TRBV6-2/TRBV6-3; clone size: few; J gene: TRBJ1-5; D gene: .
CDR3 DNA: TGTGCCAGCAGCTTTCGCGACAGGGAAGATACGCAGTATTTT; CDR3 protein: CASSFRDREDTQYF; V gene: TRBV6-2/TRBV6-3; clone size: many; J gene: TRBJ2-3; D gene: TRBD1
CDR3 DNA: TGTGCCAGCAGTGAAAACCAGTGGAATGAGCAGTTCTTC; CDR3 protein: CASSENQWNEQFF; V gene: TRBV6-1; clone size: .; J gene: TRBJ2-1; D gene: .
CDR3 DNA: TGCGCCAGCAGCCCTGGTGGTCAGGGGATTCACGAGCAGTACTTC; CDR3 protein: CASSPGGQGIHEQYF; V gene: TRBV5-1; clone size: many; J gene: TRBJ2-7; D gene: .
CDR3 DNA: TGTGCCAGCAGCCCGGGACTGAGGGGGGTAGGAGGCACAGATACGCAGTATTTT; CDR3 protein: CASSPGLRGVGGTDTQYF; V gene: TRBV5-4; clone size: many; J gene: TRBJ2-3; D gene: .
CDR3 DNA: TGTGCCAGCAGCGTAGTAAACCTTAACACTGAAGCTTTCTTT; CDR3 protein: CASSVVNLNTEAFF; V gene: TRBV9; clone size: .; J gene: TRBJ1-1; D gene: .
CDR3 DNA: TGCGCCAGCAGCTTGGCCCCAGATTTGCTCTCTGGAAACACCATATATTTT; CDR3 protein: CASSLAPDLLSGNTIYF; V gene: TRBV5-1; clone size: .; J gene: TRBJ1-3; D gene: .
CDR3 DNA: TGTGCCAGCAGCGCCCGGCCGCCCCAATACAATGAGCAGTTCTTC; CDR3 protein: CASSARPPQYNEQFF; V gene: TRBV7-9; clone size: many; J gene: TRBJ2-1; D gene: .
CDR3 DNA: TGTGCCAGCAGCTTGCTACCCCAAGAGACCCAGTACTTC; CDR3 protein: CASSLLPQETQYF; V gene: TRBV11-2; clone size: many; J gene: TRBJ2-5; D gene: .
CDR3 DNA: TGTGCCAGCACCCCCGGGCAGGCCGGCACAGATACGCAGTATTTT; CDR3 protein: CASTPGQAGTDTQYF; V gene: TRBV6-2/TRBV6-3; clone size: few; J gene: TRBJ2-3; D gene: .
CDR3 DNA: TGCGCCAGCAGTGAGGGACCAGGGAGCTACGAGCAGTACTTC; CDR3 protein: CASSEGPGSYEQYF; V gene: TRBV10-1; clone size: many; J gene: TRBJ2-7; D gene: .
CDR3 DNA: TGTGCCAGCAGGTTACTAGCGGGGGGGCCGGATACGCAGTATTTT; CDR3 protein: CASRLLAGGPDTQYF; V gene: TRBV6-2/TRBV6-3; clone size: .; J gene: TRBJ2-3; D gene: TRBD2
CDR3 DNA: TGTGCCAGCAGTCCCGGGGCTTCGAGTACCGGGGAGCTGTTTTTT; CDR3 protein: CASSPGASSTGELFF; V gene: TRBV12-3/TRBV12-4; clone size: .; J gene: TRBJ2-2; D gene: .
CDR3 DNA: TGTGCCAGCAGCTCGACCCCCCGACCGGACTCTGGAAACACCATATATTTT; CDR3 protein: CASSSTPRPDSGNTIYF; V gene: TRBV5-5; clone size: many; J gene: TRBJ1-3; D gene: .
CDR3 DNA: TGTGCCAGCAGCCAAGAGAGGGGGACTCCGTACAATGAGCAGTTCTTC; CDR3 protein: CASSQERGTPYNEQFF; V gene: TRBV3-1; clone size: .; J gene: TRBJ2-1; D gene: .
CDR3 DNA: TGTGCCAGCAGCTTGAAGCCAGAACTTAATAGCAATCAGCCCCAGCATTTT; CDR3 protein: CASSLKPELNSNQPQHF; V gene: TRBV5-6; clone size: .; J gene: TRBJ1-5; D gene: .
CDR3 DNA: TGTGCCAGCAGCTTCGAAGCAGGAGGCTACACCTTC; CDR3 protein: CASSFEAGGYTF; V gene: TRBV7-9; clone size: many; J gene: TRBJ1-2; D gene: .
CDR3 DNA: TGTGCCAGCAGCACCGGGACGCAGGATACTGAGACCCAGTACTTC; CDR3 protein: CASSTGTQDTETQYF; V gene: TRBV7-9; clone size: many; J gene: TRBJ2-5; D gene: .
CDR3 DNA: TGTGCCAGCAGTCGCTCCGAGCTGCCGGGCTCCTACGAGCAGTACTTC; CDR3 protein: CASSRSELPGSYEQYF; V gene: TRBV6-2/TRBV6-3; clone size: .; J gene: TRBJ2-7; D gene: .
CDR3 DNA: TGTGCCAGCAGCTTAGGGACAGGGGGCTTTGGCTACACCTTC; CDR3 protein: CASSLGTGGFGYTF; V gene: TRBV11-2; clone size: many; J gene: TRBJ1-2; D gene: TRBD1
CDR3 DNA: TGTGCCAGCAGCTTACAGCGAAACTACAATGAGCAGTTCTTC; CDR3 protein: CASSLQRNYNEQFF; V gene: TRBV7-2; clone size: .; J gene: TRBJ2-1; D gene: .
CDR3 DNA: TGTGCTAGTGGACCTCGAGGGGGCGGAGGACTAGCGTTAAGCGAGCAGTACTTC; CDR3 protein: CASGPRGGGGLALSEQYF; V gene: TRBV12-5; clone size: few; J gene: TRBJ2-7; D gene: TRBD2
CDR3 DNA: TGTGCCAGCGGATTTAGCGGGAGGAACTACTTC; CDR3 protein: CASGFSGRNYF; V gene: TRBV11-2; clone size: many; J gene: TRBJ2-7; D gene: TRBD2
CDR3 DNA: TGTGCCAGTAGGACGGATGCGAGCTCTGGAAACACCATATATTTT; CDR3 protein: CASRTDASSGNTIYF; V gene: TRBV19; clone size: many; J gene: TRBJ1-3; D gene: .
CDR3 DNA: TGCAGCGTTGACGGCCAGCTGAACACTGAAGCTTTCTTT; CDR3 protein: CSVDGQLNTEAFF; V gene: TRBV29-1; clone size: .; J gene: TRBJ1-1; D gene: .
CDR3 DNA: TGTGCCAGCAGCTTAGCGGGGGGGCTCCCCGGGGAGCTGTTTTTT; CDR3 protein: CASSLAGGLPGELFF; V gene: TRBV11-2; clone size: many; J gene: TRBJ2-2; D gene: TRBD2